These 9 T cell receptor beta chains were sequenced from one sample in a study of cytomegalovirus exposure and HLA in healthy donors. The PCR ran on 60 Vbeta and 13 Jbeta primers. Profiling relied on immunoSEQ multiplex PCR, and the TCRdb table lists in-frame clones only, not all of them. The top ten hold around 1.2% of the sample, which has roughly 130,000 clones, roughly 80% seen once. Material for sequencing was PBMCs. The receptor set was obtained from a girl aged 2-10 years in good health and CMV-seronegative.

The CDR3 reads CASSLGLDGFTGELFF. DNA for the CDR3: TGTGCCAGCAGTCTAGGACTAGATGGATTCACCGGGGAGCTGTTTTTT. This chain links TRBV27 with TRBJ2-2, with 7 nucleotides matching TRBD2. V lost 5 bases and J lost 4; bases outside the gene matches: 10. This CDR3 spans 16 amino acids. CDR1 and CDR2 from the germline V gene are MNHEY and SMNVEV (reference sequence).

This clone appeared a few times. The chain is built from TRBV5-1 and TRBJ1-2; 8 nucleotides agree with TRBD1. This CDR3 is 16 amino acids long. Germline CDR1 is SGHRS and CDR2 is YFSETQ. V trimming: 3 bases; J trimming: 3 bases; junction bases outside the gene matches: 10. The CDR3 DNA reads as TGCGCCAGCAGCTGGGACCAGGGGGCGACCGACTATGGCTACACCTTC. This translates into CASSWDQGATDYGYTF.

This chain uses TRBV4-1 with TRBJ2-1; D uncertain. The CDR3 has 16 residues. The V gene's germline CDR1 is MGHRA and CDR2 YSYEKL. V was clipped by 0 bases and J by 5 bases, with 14 bases between them. The CDR3 DNA sequence: TGCGCCAGCAGCCAAGATCAACCGCCACTCAACAATGAGCAGTTCTTC. Translating gives CASSQDQPPLNNEQFF.

The V call is TRBV30, the J call TRBJ1-5; TRBD1 matches at 10 bases. V shed 5 bases, J shed 4 bases, and the junction held 2 bases outside the gene matches. The CDR3 totals 13 residues. Germline V lookup: CDR1 GTSNPN, CDR2 SVGIG (reference sequence). The CDR3 sequence is CAWGDRGNQPQHF. The CDR3, as DNA: TGTGCCTGGGGGGACAGGGGAAATCAGCCCCAGCATTTT.

The chain couples TRBV2 to TRBJ2-2; D unresolved. The CDR3 contains 13 residues. Looked up from germline, CDR1 is SNHLY and CDR2 is FYNNEI. V lost 6 bases and J 6 bases, leaving 11 bases between the germline ends. CDR3 nucleotides: TGTGCCAGCAGCGGGTTAGGTCCCGGGGAGCTGTTTTTT. Translated: CASSGLGPGELFF.

The chain has TRBV7-9 and TRBJ2-7; D call uncertain. V lost 2 bases, J lost 5 bases, and 13 bases lay in between. Looked up from germline, CDR1 is SEHNR and CDR2 is FQNEAQ (reference sequence). This CDR3 is built from 14 residues. This CDR3 reads CASSLSYGSDEQYF. DNA for the CDR3: TGTGCCAGCAGCTTATCATACGGGTCGGACGAGCAGTACTTC.

The chain links TRBV12-5 to TRBJ2-7, with 8 bases lining up with TRBD1. The CDR3 has 15 residues. V shed 5 bases and J 2 bases; nucleotides not matched to a gene: 8. Germline CDR1 and CDR2: LGHNT and FRNRAP. In DNA form, the CDR3 reads TGTGCTAGTGGTCTCAGGGGGCAGACTACCTACGAGCAGTACTTC. Amino acid sequence: CASGLRGQTTYEQYF.

The rearrangement joins TRBV21-1 to TRBJ2-1; TRBD2 is the table's D call, not checked against the DNA. TRBV21-1 represents a pseudogene. This CDR3 has 17 residues. CDR3 region: CASEFPTGRGSYNEQFF. As DNA, the CDR3 is TGTGCCAGCGAGTTCCCGACTGGGCGGGGTTCCTACAATGAGCAGTTCTTC.

V gene TRBV28 combines with J gene TRBJ2-7, with a possible D match to TRBD1 (7 bases). CDR1 is MDHEN, CDR2 SYDVKM, per germline. CDR3 length: 13 amino acids. V lost 4 bases to trimming and J lost 5 bases, with 12 bases between them. Here the CDR3 reads CASSSPGGNEQYF. For the CDR3, the DNA is TGTGCCAGCAGTTCCCCAGGGGGGAACGAGCAGTACTTC.